Presented here are 15 T cell receptor beta chains from one specimen sequenced in a study of post-analysis software for immune sequencing data. Study-level points and caveats: Higher frequency in patients than in controls was seen for about five TRBV segments, with TRBV5-6, TRBV5-1 and TRBV20-1 among them.

Unique molecular identifiers were built into the TCR beta cDNA libraries. MiXCR, run by TCRdb on the PCR reads, gives a single entry per CDR3 protein. The sample records roughly 870,000 distinct CDR3 sequences, roughly 50% being singletons. For these TCRs, the target antigens are not known. Sequenced input: blood. All receptors derive from a girl between 5 and 17 years old with multiple sclerosis.

The chain couples TRBV10-2 to TRBJ1-2; tentative D call: TRBD1 (6 bases). V was trimmed by 0 bases and J by 8 bases, leaving 13 bases between them. Per germline, CDR1 WSHSY and CDR2 SAAADI. This CDR3 contains 14 residues. Here the CDR3 DNA reads TGCGCCAGCAGTGAGTCGCCAGGGGTCAGCGGCTACACCTTC. It encodes CASSESPGVSGYTF.

The chain employs TRBV29-1 and TRBJ1-1; no reliable D call. Trimming took off 8 bases at V and 4 bases at J, with 14 bases between the two ends. The CDR3 runs 12 residues. CDR1 SQVTM and CDR2 ANQGSEA come from the germline V gene. CDR3: CSFQAGSTEAFF. In nucleotides, the CDR3 is TGCAGCTTTCAGGCTGGGAGCACTGAAGCTTTCTTT. Drawing the rest from reference TRBV29-1 and TRBJ1-1, the complete variable domain is SAVISQKPSRDICQRGTSLTIQCQVDSQVTMMFWYRQQPGQSLTLIATANQGSEATYESGFVIDKFPISRPNLTFSTLTVSNMSPEDSSIYLCSFQAGSTEAFFGQGTRLTVV.

This clonotype has just one count. Written as DNA, the CDR3 is TGTGCCAGCAGCTCGTACTCACCCCGGAGGGCCCAGCATTTT. Its translation: CASSSYSPRRAQHF. V and J are TRBV7-2 and TRBJ1-5; D ambiguous. The V gene lost 4 bases and the J gene lost 11 bases, with 18 bases spanning the gap. CDR1 and CDR2 (germline): SGHTA, FQGNSA. The CDR3 extends over 14 amino acids.

This clonotype showed up just a few times. The V and J genes are TRBV5-1 and TRBJ2-1; 11 bases fit TRBD1. Unmatched junction bases numbered 3, after V lost 4 bases and J lost 6 bases. Per germline, CDR1 SGHRS and CDR2 YFSETQ. The CDR3 totals 14 residues. The CDR3 protein is CASSRGTGGNEQFF. The CDR3 DNA reads TGCGCCAGCAGCCGCGGGACAGGGGGCAATGAGCAGTTCTTC.

The chain recombines TRBV20-1 with TRBJ1-6, with D possibly being TRBD1 (6 bases). The CDR3 spans 13 residues. Trimming removed 6 bases from V and 11 bases from J, with 17 bases in between. The germline V gene encodes CDR1 DFQATT and CDR2 SNEGSKA (reference sequence). CDR3 nucleotides: TGCAGTGCCCCAAGGGGGTCGGGAGCACCCCTCCACTTT. Protein product: CSAPRGSGAPLHF.

This chain joins TRBV20-1 and TRBJ2-5, with TRBD2 identical over 8 bases. Germline trimming cut 6 bases from V and 1 base from J; bases unmatched to any gene: 10. This CDR3 spans 15 amino acids. Germline assignment: CDR1 DFQATT and CDR2 SNEGSKA (reference sequence). The CDR3: CSATLVAGLQETQYF. CDR3 in DNA: TGCAGTGCCACCTTGGTAGCGGGACTCCAAGAGACCCAGTACTTC.

This clonotype turned up a few times. The chain is built from TRBV5-1 and TRBJ2-6; 8 positions agree with TRBD1. J lost 4 bases, V lost 4 bases, and 10 bases had no gene match. The CDR3 loop spans 17 amino acids. Germline CDR1 SGHRS, CDR2 YFSETQ. The CDR3 here is CASSPSGQVKGANVLTF. CDR3 in DNA: TGCGCCAGCAGCCCTTCGGGACAGGTGAAGGGGGCCAACGTCCTGACTTTC. Using reference TRBV5-1 and TRBJ2-6 for the parts outside the CDR3, the full variable domain is KAGVTQTPRYLIKTRGQQVTLSCSPISGHRSVSWYQQTPGQGLQFLFEYFSETQRNKGNFPGRFSGRQFSNSRSEMNVSTLELGDSALYLCASSPSGQVKGANVLTFGAGSRLTVL.

This chain connects TRBV6-5 to TRBJ1-2, with a weak D call TRBD1 (6 bases). The CDR3 loop spans 12 amino acids. Germline V gives CDR1 MNHEY, CDR2 SVGAGI. The V end was cut by 4 bases, the J end by 8 bases, with 11 bases between. The CDR3 bases are TGTGCCAGCAGTTTAGGGGGTCAGGGCTACACCTTC. Translation: CASSLGGQGYTF.

The V and J genes are TRBV20-1 and TRBJ2-3, with D tentatively TRBD2 (6 bases). The germline V and J ends were trimmed by 3 bases and 7 bases, with 17 bases remaining between them. The CDR3 extends over 14 amino acids. Germline CDR1 and CDR2: DFQATT and SNEGSKA (reference sequence). The CDR3 loop reads CSASGVVGGNTQYF. The CDR3 DNA is TGCAGTGCTAGTGGCGTGGTCGGCGGGAATACGCAGTATTTT.

The rearrangement links TRBV20-1 to TRBJ2-7, with D tentatively TRBD2 (5 bases). The CDR3 length is 15 residues. Trimming shortened V by 3 bases and J by 0 bases, and 15 bases separated the two germline ends. The germline V gene has CDR1 DFQATT and CDR2 SNEGSKA (reference sequence). For the CDR3, the DNA is TGCAGTGCTAGCCTCGGACTCTCGAGCTCCTACGAGCAGTACTTC. It codes for CSASLGLSSSYEQYF.

The chain links TRBV7-9 to TRBJ2-5; D is perhaps TRBD1 (6 bases). The CDR3 is 14 amino acids. V was shortened by 5 bases and J by 2 bases, with 12 bases between the two germline ends. Germline lookup yields CDR1 SEHNR and CDR2 FQNEAQ (reference sequence). CDR3 loop: CASSLVTGQETQYF. The DNA of the CDR3 is TGTGCCAGCAGCCTCGTTACAGGGCAAGAGACCCAGTACTTC.

As to this clonotype: A much larger clonotype is one base distant, so this may be a read error. The genes are TRBV7-3 and TRBJ2-3, with D unresolved. V was cut by 3 bases and J by 5 bases, with 6 bases left in between. The CDR3 is made up of 12 amino acids. CDR1 is SGHTA, CDR2 FQGTGA, per germline. The chain's CDR3 is CASSFKGDTQYF. The CDR3, as DNA: TGTGCCAGCAGCTTTAAGGGAGATACGCAGTATTTT.

This chain joins TRBV7-2 and TRBJ2-1, with 11 bases fitting TRBD2. Germline V lookup: CDR1 SGHTA, CDR2 FQGNSA. The V and J ends lost 5 bases and 5 bases, in that order; junction bases with no gene match: 5. This CDR3 is 15 amino acids long. CDR3 sequence reads: CASSKTSGTHNEQFF. The CDR3 bases are TGTGCCAGCAGCAAGACTAGCGGGACCCACAATGAGCAGTTCTTC. Complete variable domain (other parts from reference TRBV7-2 and TRBJ2-1): GAGVSQSPSNKVTEKGKDVELRCDPISGHTALYWYRQSLGQGLEFLIYFQGNSAPDKSGLPSDRFSAERTGGSVSTLTIQRTQQEDSAVYLCASSKTSGTHNEQFFGPGTRLTVL.

The sample holds a few counts of this clonotype. The chain joins TRBV9 to TRBJ2-1; TRBD2 agrees at 10 bases. The length of the CDR3 is 16 residues. In germline, CDR1 is SGDLS, CDR2 YYNGEE. Trimming cost V 3 bases and J 8 bases; bases outside gene matches: 11. DNA for the CDR3: TGTGCCAGCAGCGGACTAGCGGGTCAGGATAGGTATGAGCAGTTCTTC. Protein: CASSGLAGQDRYEQFF.

The chain uses TRBV20-1 and TRBJ2-3, with 7 bases that match TRBD1. CDR1 and CDR2 (germline): DFQATT, SNEGSKA (reference sequence). Trimming at V came to 1 base and at J to 5 bases, leaving 6 bases not matched to a gene. The CDR3 has 14 amino acids. DNA of the CDR3: TGCAGTGCTAGAGTTCAGGGGACAGTAGATACGCAGTATTTT. This gives the protein CSARVQGTVDTQYF.